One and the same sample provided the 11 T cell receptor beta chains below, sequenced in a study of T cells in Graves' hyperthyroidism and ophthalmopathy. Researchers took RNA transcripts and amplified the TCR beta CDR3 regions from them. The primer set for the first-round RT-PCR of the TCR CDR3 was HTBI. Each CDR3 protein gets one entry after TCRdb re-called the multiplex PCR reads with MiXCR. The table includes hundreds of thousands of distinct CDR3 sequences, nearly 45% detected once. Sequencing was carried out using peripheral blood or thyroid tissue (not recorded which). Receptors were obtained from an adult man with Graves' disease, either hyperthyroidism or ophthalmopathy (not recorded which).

This CDR3 is CASSLESDVGTEAFF. In DNA form, the CDR3 reads TGTGCCAGCAGCTTAGAGTCAGACGTGGGGACTGAAGCTTTCTTT. The chain employs TRBV7-6 and TRBJ1-1; D not resolved. Deletions cut 1 base from V and 5 bases from J, with 14 bases between. CDR3 length equals 15 residues. CDR1 SGHVS and CDR2 FNYEAQ come from the germline V gene.

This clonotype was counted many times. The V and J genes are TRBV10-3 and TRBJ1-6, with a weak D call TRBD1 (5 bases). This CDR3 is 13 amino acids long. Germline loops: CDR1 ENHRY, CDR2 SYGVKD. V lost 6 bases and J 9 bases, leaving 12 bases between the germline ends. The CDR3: CAIRQGEGSPLHF. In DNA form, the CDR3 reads TGTGCCATCAGGCAGGGCGAGGGTTCACCCCTCCACTTT.

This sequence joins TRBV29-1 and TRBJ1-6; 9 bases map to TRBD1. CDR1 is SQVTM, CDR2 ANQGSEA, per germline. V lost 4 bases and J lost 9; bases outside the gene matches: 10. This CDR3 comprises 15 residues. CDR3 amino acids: CSVAQGQGQRSPLHF. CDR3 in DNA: TGCAGCGTTGCTCAGGGACAGGGTCAACGTTCACCCCTCCACTTT.

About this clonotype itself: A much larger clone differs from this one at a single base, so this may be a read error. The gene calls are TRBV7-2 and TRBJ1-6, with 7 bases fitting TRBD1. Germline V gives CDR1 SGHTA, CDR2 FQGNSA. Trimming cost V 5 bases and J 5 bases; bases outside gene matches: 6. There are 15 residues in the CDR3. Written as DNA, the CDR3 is TGTGCCAGCAGCCAAGAGACAGGGAATAATTCACCCCTCCACTTT. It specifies CASSQETGNNSPLHF.

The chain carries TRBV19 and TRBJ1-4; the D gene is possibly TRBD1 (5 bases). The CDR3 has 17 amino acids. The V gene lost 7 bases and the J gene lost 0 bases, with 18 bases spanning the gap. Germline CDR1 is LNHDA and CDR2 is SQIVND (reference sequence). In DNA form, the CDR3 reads TGTGCCAGTACCTTTCGGGGGACCTCCGCAACTAATGAAAAACTGTTTTTT. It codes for CASTFRGTSATNEKLFF.

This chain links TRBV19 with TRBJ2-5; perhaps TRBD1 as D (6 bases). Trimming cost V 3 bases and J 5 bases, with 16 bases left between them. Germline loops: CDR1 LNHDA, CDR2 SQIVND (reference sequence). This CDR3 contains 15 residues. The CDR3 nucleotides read TGTGCCAGTAGTATGTCGCAGGGGTTCTGGGAGACCCAGTACTTC. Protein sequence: CASSMSQGFWETQYF.

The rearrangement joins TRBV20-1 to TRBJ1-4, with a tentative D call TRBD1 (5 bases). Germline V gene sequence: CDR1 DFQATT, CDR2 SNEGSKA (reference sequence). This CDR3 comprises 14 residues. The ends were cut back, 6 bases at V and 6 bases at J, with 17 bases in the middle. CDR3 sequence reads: CSALRAGTDEKLFF. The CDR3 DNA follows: TGCAGTGCGCTTAGGGCAGGGACTGATGAAAAACTGTTTTTT.

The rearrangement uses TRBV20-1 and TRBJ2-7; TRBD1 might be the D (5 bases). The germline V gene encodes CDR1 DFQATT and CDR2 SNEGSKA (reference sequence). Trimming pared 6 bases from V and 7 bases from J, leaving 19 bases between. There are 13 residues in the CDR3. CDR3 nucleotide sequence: TGCAGTGCGAGTCAAAGGGGAATGGGGGAGCAGTACTTC. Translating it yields CSASQRGMGEQYF.

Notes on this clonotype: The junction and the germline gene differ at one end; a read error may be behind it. The CDR3 DNA reads as TGTGCCGCCAGCAGAGACCTGACGCCATATGGCTACACCTTC. This gives the protein CAASRDLTPYGYTF. The chain recombines TRBV15 with TRBJ1-2, with D uncertain. This CDR3 contains 14 residues. The germline V gene encodes CDR1 LNHNV and CDR2 YYDKDF (reference sequence).

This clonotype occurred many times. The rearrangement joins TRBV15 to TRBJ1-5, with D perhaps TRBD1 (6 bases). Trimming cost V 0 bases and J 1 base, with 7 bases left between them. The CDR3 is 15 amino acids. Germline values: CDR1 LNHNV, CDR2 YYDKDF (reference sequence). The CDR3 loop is CATSRDGGSNQPQHF. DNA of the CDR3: TGTGCCACCAGCAGAGATGGGGGCAGCAATCAGCCCCAGCATTTT.

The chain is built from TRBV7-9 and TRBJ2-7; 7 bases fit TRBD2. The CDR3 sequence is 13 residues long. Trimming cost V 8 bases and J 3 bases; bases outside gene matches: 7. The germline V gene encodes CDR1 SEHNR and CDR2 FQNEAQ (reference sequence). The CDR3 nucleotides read TGTGCCAGCGGGAGGGCCGAGGACTACGAGCAGTACTTC. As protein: CASGRAEDYEQYF.